These 11 T cell receptor beta chains were all obtained from the same sample, sequenced in a study of shared clonotypes between healthy human individuals (dated by TCRdb to between 2020 and 2021). Library prep was done by the immunoSEQ multiplex PCR assay. In its TCRdb copy, this immuneACCESS table keeps in-frame sequences only and misses some clones. Where compared with another copy, unresolved V genes explain less than half of these, and the others have no known cause. Within this sample are some 2.4 million clones, with roughly 93% of them counted one time only. The ten largest clones take up about 0.39% of the sample. The sequencing input was naive CD4+ T cells from PBMCs. The cell subset or site label on this specimen signifies: CD45RA+ positively selected. All receptors derive from a man aged 18 to 29 in good health. Some clones in this sample may be carry-over from other donors' samples.

The chain couples TRBV14 to TRBJ2-7; possibly TRBD2 for D (5 bases). Between the trimmed V and J ends, which lost 1 base and 6 bases, there was a span of 16 bases. CDR1 is SGHDN and CDR2 is FVKESK in the germline V gene. CDR3 size: 15 residues. The CDR3 DNA reads as TGTGCCAGCAGCCAAGCGGGCCTAACTAGGACCGAGCAGTACTTC. Translation: CASSQAGLTRTEQYF.

This chain joins TRBV9 and TRBJ1-2, with no clear D. Trimming stripped 0 bases from V and 3 bases from J, with 21 bases between. The CDR3 length is 18 residues. The germline CDR1 and CDR2 sequences are SGDLS and YYNGEE. The CDR3, as DNA: TGTGCCAGCAGCGTAGACCCCCTGGGTTTCGGCCGGGACTATGGCTACACCTTC. It translates to CASSVDPLGFGRDYGYTF.

The chain carries TRBV9 and TRBJ1-1; 9 bases map to TRBD1. Trimming at V came to 4 bases and at J to 1 base, leaving 5 bases not matched to a gene. CDR1 and CDR2 from the germline V gene are SGDLS and YYNGEE. The CDR3 is 15 residues long. CDR3 sequence reads: CASSTGTGWNTEAFF. CDR3 DNA sequence: TGTGCCAGCAGCACTGGGACAGGGTGGAACACTGAAGCTTTCTTT.

V is TRBV14 and J is TRBJ1-2, with D unresolved. CDR3 length: 14 amino acids. V gave up 5 bases and J gave up 2 bases, with 12 bases separating them. CDR1 is SGHDN, CDR2 FVKESK, per germline. Here the CDR3 reads CASSSTTPNYGYTF. Written as DNA, the CDR3 is TGTGCCAGCAGCTCGACAACTCCAAACTATGGCTACACCTTC.

This sequence joins TRBV27 and TRBJ2-7, with 7 bases aligning to TRBD2. CDR3 length: 16 amino acids. CDR1 is MNHEY and CDR2 is SMNVEV in the germline V gene (reference sequence). V trimming: 6 bases; J trimming: 0 bases; junction bases outside the gene matches: 11. CDR3: CASRKFSREISYEQYF. As DNA, the CDR3 is TGTGCCAGCAGAAAATTTTCGCGGGAGATCTCCTACGAGCAGTACTTC.

J is TRBJ1-1 and V is TRBV6-1; tentatively, D is TRBD1 (6 bases). CDR1 and CDR2 (germline): MNHNS, SASEGT. The CDR3 consists of 13 residues. Trimming stripped 6 bases from V and 1 base from J, with 9 bases between. CDR3 nucleotide sequence: TGTGCCAGCAGCAGGGACACGAACACTGAAGCTTTCTTT. This translates into CASSRDTNTEAFF.

The chain uses TRBV18 and TRBJ2-7; D may be TRBD1 (5 bases). The CDR3 runs to 13 residues. Germline CDR1 reads KGHSH; CDR2 reads LQKENI. Trimming left V 6 bases short and J 2 bases short, with 11 bases between. The CDR3 protein is CASSSWGTYEQYF. Written as DNA, the CDR3 is TGTGCCAGCTCGTCCTGGGGCACCTACGAGCAGTACTTC.

V is TRBV4-1 and J is TRBJ2-5; D might be TRBD1 (6 bases). There are 16 residues in the CDR3. Trimming took 0 bases from V and 1 from J, leaving 12 bases between them. The germline V gene encodes CDR1 MGHRA and CDR2 YSYEKL. The CDR3 DNA reads TGCGCCAGCAGCCAAGATGACAGGAGCTTCCAAGAGACCCAGTACTTC. Residues: CASSQDDRSFQETQYF.

The genes are TRBV27 and TRBJ2-1; TRBD2 aligns across 12 bases. This CDR3 spans 23 amino acids. Looked up from germline, CDR1 is MNHEY and CDR2 is SMNVEV (reference sequence). Unmatched junction bases numbered 27, after V lost 3 bases and J lost 6 bases. Written as DNA, the CDR3 is TGTGCCAGCAGTTTTTGGACTAGCGGGATTCTTACCCTCAGGAGAATAATGGCCAATGAGCAGTTCTTC. Its protein is CASSFWTSGILTLRRIMANEQFF.

V and J are TRBV10-3 and TRBJ1-1; possibly TRBD1 for D (6 bases). CDR3 length: 12 amino acids. Per the germline V gene, CDR1 is ENHRY and CDR2 is SYGVKD. Trimming cost V 10 bases and J 9 bases, with 18 bases left between them. For the CDR3, the DNA is TGTGCCACCGCGCAAAGGGGGGATAAAGCTTTCTTT. Its protein is CATAQRGDKAFF.

The rearrangement uses TRBV29-1 and TRBJ1-1, with a weak D call TRBD1 (5 bases). From germline, CDR1 is SQVTM and CDR2 ANQGSEA. CDR3 length: 13 residues. V gave up 6 bases and J gave up 6 bases, with 17 bases separating them. The CDR3 coding sequence is TGCAGCGTCCAGACAGTCCTTGGGGCTGAAGCTTTCTTT. Translating gives CSVQTVLGAEAFF.